The 20 T cell receptor beta chains below come from one sample, sequenced in a study of regulatory T cells in long-lasting Graves disease. Relying on iRepertoire HTBI primers and Arm-PCR of CDR3 regions, the team built TCR beta libraries. TCRdb reanalysed the multiplex PCR reads using MiXCR and keeps one entry per CDR3 protein. The table includes roughly 450,000 distinct CDR3 sequences, 23% detected once. Time point denoted: persistent/refractory GD, antithyroid drugs over 5 years with positive TRAb. From PBMCs, RNA was extracted and then used to make the TCR library. The sample consisted of peripheral blood mononuclear cells (PBMCs), taken when the disease was refractory, from a patient treated with antithyroid drugs. All receptors come from a female donor with Graves disease.

There are many counts of this clonotype. J is TRBJ1-4 and V is TRBV2; possible D gene TRBD1, 6 bases. The length of the CDR3 is 16 residues. Germline-derived CDR1 and CDR2 are SNHLY and FYNNEI. Between the trimmed V and J ends, which lost 0 bases and 3 bases, there was a span of 11 bases. The CDR3 nucleotides are TGTGCCAGCAGTGAAGCTGCGGCAGGGGCTAATGAAAAACTGTTTTTT. Amino acid sequence: CASSEAAAGANEKLFF.

At least ten counts were recorded for this clonotype. The CDR3 bases are TGTGCCAGCACCTTTAAGACCCTGATGGGGTATGGCTACACCTTC. The encoded protein is CASTFKTLMGYGYTF. The V gene is TRBV6-1, the J gene TRBJ1-2, with D hard to call. Germline V gene sequence: CDR1 MNHNS, CDR2 SASEGT. The CDR3 has 15 residues. The V and J ends lost 7 bases and 5 bases respectively, with 20 bases between them.

There are a few counts of this clonotype. V gene TRBV5-6 combines with J gene TRBJ2-7; D is unresolved. The V gene lost 4 bases and the J gene lost 0 bases, with 14 bases spanning the gap. In germline, CDR1 is SGHDT, CDR2 YYEEEE. This CDR3 has 15 amino acids. CDR3 DNA: TGTGCCAGCAGCATCCGGGCCCTAATCTCCTACGAGCAGTACTTC. Amino acid sequence: CASSIRALISYEQYF.

Many counts were recorded for this clonotype. This chain connects TRBV12-3 or TRBV12-4 to TRBJ1-1; a possible D gene is TRBD1 (6 bases). The CDR3 totals 14 residues. V was cut by 6 bases and J by 1 base, with 12 bases left in between. The CDR3 protein is CASSEGQRNTEAFF. Written as DNA, the CDR3 is TGTGCCAGCAGCGAGGGACAAAGGAACACTGAAGCTTTCTTT.

This clonotype was recorded at least ten times. The J gene is TRBJ2-2, the V gene TRBV24-1; perhaps TRBD2 as D (7 bases). The CDR3 is 17 residues long. With 9 bases removed from V and 1 base from J, the gap between germline ends came to 20 bases. Germline V gives CDR1 KGHDR, CDR2 SFDVKD. The CDR3 loop is CATETRSGGLNTGELFF. For the CDR3, the DNA is TGTGCCACCGAGACCCGGTCGGGGGGCTTGAACACCGGGGAGCTGTTTTTT.

This clonotype was detected ten times or more. The V gene is TRBV6-1, the J gene TRBJ2-5; D tentatively reads TRBD1 or TRBD2 (6 bases each). Germline lookup yields CDR1 MNHNS and CDR2 SASEGT. There are 16 residues in the CDR3. Trimming left V 7 bases short and J 1 base short, with 19 bases between. The CDR3 region has the DNA TGTGCCAGCACTTCAATCGGGGGCAGGATCCAAGAGACCCAGTACTTC. Encoded protein: CASTSIGGRIQETQYF.

This clonotype was detected only a few times. The gene calls are TRBV12-3 or TRBV12-4 and TRBJ1-1, with D unresolved. V shed 3 bases and J shed 7 bases, with 6 bases lying between them. There are 11 residues in the CDR3. CDR3 sequence (DNA): TGTGCCAGCAGTTTTGTGGGTGAAGCTTTCTTT. The encoded protein is CASSFVGEAFF.

This chain joins TRBV20-1 and TRBJ2-2; tentative D call: TRBD2 (5 bases). The CDR3 has 14 residues. V shed 1 base and J shed 5 bases, with 11 bases lying between them. CDR1 is DFQATT, CDR2 SNEGSKA, per germline (reference sequence). In DNA, the CDR3 is TGCAGTGCTAGAGGGCCGGGGAATACCGGGGAGCTGTTTTTT. It is translated as CSARGPGNTGELFF.

This clonotype has just one count. The chain couples TRBV3-1 to TRBJ2-3, with 8 bases fitting TRBD2. The CDR3 sequence is 17 residues long. Trimming removed 0 bases from V and 4 bases from J; junction bases left unmatched: 9. The germline gives CDR1 LGHDT, CDR2 YNNKEL (reference sequence). For the CDR3, the DNA is TGTGCCAGCAGCCAAGAGCAAGAGCGGGAGTACCCAGATACGCAGTATTTT. Protein sequence: CASSQEQEREYPDTQYF.

V is TRBV15 and J is TRBJ2-5; D possibly corresponds to TRBD1 (6 bases). V lost 6 bases and J 2 bases, leaving 7 bases between the germline ends. CDR3 length: 12 amino acids. The germline V gene encodes CDR1 LNHNV and CDR2 YYDKDF (reference sequence). CDR3 sequence reads: CATSQGQETQYF. The CDR3 coding sequence is TGTGCCACCAGTCAGGGGCAAGAGACCCAGTACTTC.

This clonotype was seen a handful of times. The gene calls are TRBV19 and TRBJ2-2; D is perhaps TRBD2 (6 bases). CDR3 length equals 13 residues. V lost 6 bases and J 6 bases, leaving 11 bases between the germline ends. Germline values: CDR1 LNHDA, CDR2 SQIVND (reference sequence). CDR3 bases: TGTGCCAGTAGACTTACTAGCCCCGGGGAGCTGTTTTTT. Its translation is CASRLTSPGELFF.

This CDR3 is CASSFRIRGGNQPQHF. In DNA form, the CDR3 reads TGTGCCAGCAGTTTCCGTATCAGGGGAGGCAATCAGCCCCAGCATTTT. The rearrangement links TRBV28 to TRBJ1-5; D is perhaps TRBD1 (6 bases). Germline assignment: CDR1 MDHEN and CDR2 SYDVKM. CDR3 length: 16 amino acids. Trimming took 3 bases from V and 2 from J, leaving 14 bases between them.

V is TRBV19 and J is TRBJ2-7; a possible D gene is TRBD2 (5 bases). The CDR3 has 16 residues. The germline gives CDR1 LNHDA, CDR2 SQIVND (reference sequence). With 4 bases removed from V and 11 bases from J, the gap between germline ends came to 27 bases. CDR3 sequence (DNA): TGTGCCAGTAGTACTTGGACGAGGGAAAGAGGGAATGTAGAGTACTTC. It specifies CASSTWTRERGNVEYF.

This clonotype showed up many times. This rearrangement joins TRBV12-3 or TRBV12-4 to TRBJ1-6; no firm D call. Trimming pared 6 bases from V and 7 bases from J, leaving 7 bases between. The CDR3 length is 12 residues. The CDR3 sequence is CASSEGNSPLHF. Written as DNA, the CDR3 is TGTGCCAGCAGCGAGGGAAATTCACCCCTCCACTTT.

The V gene is TRBV7-6, the J gene TRBJ1-1; D gene ambiguous. V lost 1 base to trimming and J lost 0 bases, with 9 bases between them. The CDR3 is 15 amino acids. Germline CDR1 reads SGHVS; CDR2 reads FNYEAQ. CDR3 amino acids: CASSLGGDMNTEAFF. The CDR3 region has the DNA TGTGCCAGCAGCTTAGGAGGAGACATGAACACTGAAGCTTTCTTT.

This clonotype has at least ten counts. The J gene is TRBJ2-5, the V gene TRBV7-2; TRBD1 aligns across 11 bases. The junction had 7 bases not matched to a gene; V was cut back by 5 bases and J by 5 bases. Germline V gene lookup returns CDR1 SGHTA and CDR2 FQGNSA. The CDR3 extends over 15 amino acids. The CDR3 sequence: CASSPWTGGLETQYF. The CDR3 nucleotides are TGTGCCAGCAGCCCCTGGACAGGGGGCTTGGAGACCCAGTACTTC.

At least ten counts were recorded for this clonotype. The J gene is TRBJ2-7, the V gene TRBV11-1; 7 bases agree with TRBD2. The V gene end was trimmed by 6 bases and the J gene end by 3 bases; junction bases not matched to a gene: 5. This CDR3 comprises 13 residues. Germline V lookup: CDR1 SGHAT, CDR2 FQDESV (reference sequence). CDR3 coding DNA: TGTGCCAGCAGTGAATCGGGAGGCTACGAGCAGTACTTC. It yields the protein CASSESGGYEQYF.

This clonotype was seen more than once but under ten times. The chain couples TRBV24-1 to TRBJ2-5, with 11 bases aligning to TRBD1. The V segment lost 4 bases and the J segment 3 bases; nucleotides outside the gene matches: 6. The CDR3 totals 16 residues. Per the germline V gene, CDR1 is KGHDR and CDR2 is SFDVKD. DNA for the CDR3: TGTGCCACCAGTGAACTAGGACAGGGGGCAGAAGAGACCCAGTACTTC. Its protein is CATSELGQGAEETQYF.

This clonotype was seen many times. The chain has TRBV5-1 and TRBJ1-1, with no clear D. V shed 1 base and J shed 1 base, with 8 bases lying between them. The CDR3 extends over 14 amino acids. Germline V gene sequence: CDR1 SGHRS, CDR2 YFSETQ. The CDR3, as DNA: TGCGCCAGCAGCTTGCGGAAGCCGAACACTGAAGCTTTCTTT. This gives the protein CASSLRKPNTEAFF.

Ten or more counts support this clonotype. The gene calls are TRBV2 and TRBJ2-2, with D perhaps matching TRBD1 (6 bases). CDR3 length: 15 residues. The V end lost 6 bases, the J end lost 6 bases, and 17 bases lay between the germline ends. Germline V lookup: CDR1 SNHLY, CDR2 FYNNEI. The CDR3 loop reads CASRKRDIVPGELFF. In DNA form, the CDR3 reads TGTGCCAGCAGGAAACGGGACATAGTACCCGGGGAGCTGTTTTTT.